This T cell receptor (beta chain) was obtained from a study of shared clonotypes between healthy human individuals. V dropped 4 bases and J dropped 6 bases, with 18 bases sitting between them. This CDR3 region has 15 residues. Germline lookup yields CDR1 SGHDN and CDR2 FVKESK. Sequencing used immunoSEQ multiplex PCR; TCRdb keeps in-frame clones, though not all of them. The profile shows over 400,000 clones, 90% to 97% of them singletons. This clone was detected once. Input material: naive CD4+ T cells sorted from blood. The subset denotes: CD45RA+ positively selected. The rearrangement uses TRBV14 and TRBJ1-1; a possible D gene is TRBD1 (6 bases). The source is a woman in her 30s in good health. Here the CDR3 DNA reads TGTGCCAGCAGCCTTCAGGGGCCGGCCCAGGCTGAAGCTTTCTTT. It specifies CASSLQGPAQAEAFF.